These 32 T cell receptor beta chains came from one sample sequenced in a study of regulatory T cells in long-lasting Graves disease. iRepertoire HTBI primers and Arm-PCR of CDR3 regions built TCR beta libraries. MiXCR, run by TCRdb on the multiplex PCR reads, gives a single entry per CDR3 protein. The table has about 470,000 distinct CDR3 sequences, less than 25% seen once. The time point: persistent/refractory GD, antithyroid drugs over 5 years with positive TRAb. Generation of the TCR library employed RNA extracted from PBMCs. Sequenced material: peripheral blood mononuclear cells (PBMCs), taken when the disease was refractory, from a patient treated with antithyroid drugs. All receptors derive from a female donor with Graves disease.

J is TRBJ2-7 and V is TRBV29-1, with D perhaps TRBD2 (7 bases). The CDR3 is 14 residues long. The ends were cut back, 6 bases at V and 6 bases at J, with 21 bases in the middle. Germline CDR1 reads SQVTM; CDR2 reads ANQGSEA. The CDR3 is CSVGLGGAAFEQYF. The CDR3 nucleotides read TGCAGCGTGGGCCTGGGGGGGGCCGCCTTCGAGCAGTACTTC.

The rearrangement uses TRBV19 and TRBJ2-6; D is undetermined. Between the trimmed V and J ends, which lost 7 bases and 0 bases, there was a span of 10 bases. From germline, CDR1 is LNHDA and CDR2 SQIVND (reference sequence). The CDR3 extends over 15 amino acids. CDR3 sequence: CASTSFGSGANVLTF. CDR3 coding DNA: TGTGCCAGTACTTCCTTCGGCTCTGGGGCCAACGTCCTGACTTTC.

This clonotype was found many times. The genes are TRBV6-1 and TRBJ1-2; no clear D. V was trimmed by 3 bases and J by 8 bases, leaving 13 bases between them. The CDR3 runs to 13 residues. Germline V gives CDR1 MNHNS, CDR2 SASEGT. CDR3 region: CASSDYPTGGYTF. The CDR3 nucleotides are TGTGCCAGCAGTGATTATCCCACCGGCGGCTACACCTTC.

This clonotype showed up many times. The chain couples TRBV28 to TRBJ1-4, with a possible D match to TRBD1 (6 bases). CDR1 and CDR2 from the germline V gene are MDHEN and SYDVKM. This CDR3 comprises 15 residues. Trimming removed 4 bases from V and 10 bases from J, with 19 bases in between. DNA for the CDR3: TGTGCCAGCAGTTCAGGGGTAGAGGGAGTCGGAAAACTGTTTTTT. Amino acid sequence: CASSSGVEGVGKLFF.

Ten or more counts support this clonotype. This chain connects TRBV2 to TRBJ1-2; TRBD1 is a possible D gene (5 bases). Germline-derived CDR1 and CDR2 are SNHLY and FYNNEI. With 7 bases removed from V and 8 bases from J, the gap between germline ends came to 11 bases. The length of the CDR3 is 11 residues. The CDR3 DNA follows: TGTGCCAGCATAGGGGCATACGGCTACACCTTC. It yields the protein CASIGAYGYTF. Based on the CDR3 plus reference TRBV2 and TRBJ1-2, the full variable domain is EPEVTQTPSHQVTQMGQEVILRCVPISNHLYFYWYRQILGQKVEFLVSFYNNEISEKSEIFDDQFSVERPDGSNFTLKIRSTKLEDSAMYFCASIGAYGYTFGSGTRLTVV.

Only a few counts were recorded for this clonotype. The chain uses TRBV9 and TRBJ2-3, with unresolved D. This CDR3 is 15 amino acids long. The V gene's germline CDR1 is SGDLS and CDR2 YYNGEE. V lost 0 bases and J lost 0, with 8 bases in between. CDR3 in amino acids: CASSVVGGSTDTQYF. The CDR3 DNA sequence: TGTGCCAGCAGCGTAGTCGGCGGAAGCACAGATACGCAGTATTTT.

The sample holds a few counts of this clonotype. The V and J genes are TRBV19 and TRBJ1-1, with 7 positions matching TRBD1. The CDR3 runs 15 residues. V gave up 5 bases and J gave up 5 bases; unmatched junction bases: 11. Per the germline V gene, CDR1 is LNHDA and CDR2 is SQIVND (reference sequence). The CDR3 sequence is CASSPPTGRRTEAFF. The CDR3 coding sequence is TGTGCCAGTAGTCCACCGACAGGGAGGAGGACTGAAGCTTTCTTT.

This sequence joins TRBV6-1 and TRBJ1-1, with D unresolved. The CDR3 is 16 amino acids. Germline V gene lookup returns CDR1 MNHNS and CDR2 SASEGT. V lost 6 bases and J lost 0, with 17 bases in between. The CDR3: CASRGSRLRVNTEAFF. The CDR3 DNA is TGTGCCAGCAGGGGGTCGAGGCTGAGGGTGAACACTGAAGCTTTCTTT.

This clonotype showed up many times. CDR3 region: CASSLILRTGGAYEQYF. The CDR3 DNA sequence: TGTGCCAGCAGTTTAATCCTCCGGACAGGGGGGGCCTACGAGCAGTACTTC. This rearrangement joins TRBV12-3 or TRBV12-4 to TRBJ2-7; 10 bases agree with TRBD1. V dropped 2 bases and J dropped 2; count of bases not matched to a gene: 9. The CDR3 is 17 residues long.

This clonotype showed up many times. The germline gene is not matched at one end of the junction; a read error may be the cause. This chain joins TRBV5-1 and TRBJ1-2; TRBD1 is a possible D gene (6 bases). This CDR3 comprises 14 residues. Germline V gene lookup returns CDR1 SGHRS and CDR2 YFSETQ. This CDR3 is CASSPLDSNYGYTF. CDR3 DNA sequence: TGTGCCAGCAGCCCGCTGGACAGTAACTATGGCTACACCTTC.

This clonotype turned up a few times. This sequence joins TRBV30 and TRBJ2-5; D gene unclear. Germline V gene data show CDR1 as GTSNPN and CDR2 as SVGIG (reference sequence). The ends were cut back, 6 bases at V and 4 bases at J, with 9 bases in the middle. The CDR3 is 11 amino acids. CDR3 DNA: TGTGCCTGTGCGAAGGCAGAGACCCAGTACTTC. This codes for CACAKAETQYF.

Ten or more counts support this clonotype. V gene TRBV11-3 combines with J gene TRBJ2-5; possible D gene TRBD2, 5 bases. Germline V gene sequence: CDR1 SGHNT, CDR2 YENEEA. V shed 5 bases and J shed 5 bases, with 9 bases lying between them. The CDR3 is made up of 12 amino acids. CDR3 region: CASSLRRETQYF. In DNA form, the CDR3 reads TGTGCCAGCAGCCTGAGGAGGGAGACCCAGTACTTC.

As to this clonotype: This sequence may be a read error, since a much larger clone differs from it by one base. The rearrangement uses TRBV11-2 and TRBJ2-7; D is unclear. Trimming removed 4 bases at V and 5 bases at J, with 6 bases between. The CDR3 runs 11 residues. CDR1 SGHAT and CDR2 FQNNGV come from the germline V gene. CDR3 loop: CASSSFNEQYF. CDR3 sequence (DNA): TGTGCCAGCAGCTCTTTCAACGAGCAGTACTTC.

A few counts support this clonotype. J is TRBJ2-2 and V is TRBV12-3 or TRBV12-4; D possibly matches TRBD1 or TRBD2 (5 bases each). The V end lost 7 bases, the J end lost 5 bases, and 14 bases lay between the germline ends. The CDR3 spans 14 residues. CDR3 nucleotide sequence: TGTGCCAGCAAGCGGACCCAGGGAACCGGGGAGCTGTTTTTT. Encoded protein: CASKRTQGTGELFF.

The table lists this clonotype with many counts. This rearrangement joins TRBV7-8 to TRBJ1-1, with D unclear. Germline V lookup: CDR1 SGHVS, CDR2 FQNEAQ. The CDR3 runs 15 residues. Trimming pared 3 bases from V and 1 base from J, leaving 12 bases between. The CDR3 nucleotides are TGTGCCAGCAGCTTTGAGCCCCGGACGAACACTGAAGCTTTCTTT. This codes for CASSFEPRTNTEAFF.

The chain combines TRBV25-1 with TRBJ2-7, with D possibly TRBD2 on 6 matching bases. Per germline, CDR1 MGHDK and CDR2 SYGVNS. This CDR3 contains 16 residues. Trimming removed 0 bases from V and 1 base from J, with 13 bases in between. The CDR3 nucleotides read TGTGCCAGCAGTGAATATTGGGGGGAGAGATCCTACGAGCAGTACTTC. It is translated as CASSEYWGERSYEQYF.

In this sample, this clonotype turned up many times. CDR3 bases: TGTGCCAGCAGTCTTGGGGGGGAAGCTTTCTTT. This sequence encodes CASSLGGEAFF. The V gene is TRBV28, the J gene TRBJ1-1; maybe TRBD1 (5 bases). Germline V gene lookup returns CDR1 MDHEN and CDR2 SYDVKM. This CDR3 is 11 amino acids long. V was shortened by 5 bases and J by 8 bases, with 9 bases between the two germline ends.

This clonotype has ten or more counts. J is TRBJ2-7 and V is TRBV28; no definite D call. The CDR3 has 13 residues. V was cut by 2 bases and J by 3 bases, with 8 bases left in between. Germline V lookup: CDR1 MDHEN, CDR2 SYDVKM. Here the CDR3 reads CASSLGVFYEQYF. CDR3 DNA sequence: TGTGCCAGCAGTTTAGGGGTTTTCTACGAGCAGTACTTC.

This clonotype has at least ten counts. The rearrangement links TRBV9 to TRBJ1-1, with D possibly TRBD1 on 5 matching bases. The CDR3 totals 13 residues. V was clipped by 0 bases and J by 4 bases, with 7 bases between them. The V gene's germline CDR1 is SGDLS and CDR2 YYNGEE. This CDR3 is CASSVGDRTEAFF. CDR3 DNA: TGTGCCAGCAGCGTAGGGGACCGCACTGAAGCTTTCTTT. Filled out from reference TRBV9 and TRBJ1-1, the complete variable domain reads DSGVTQTPKHLITATGQRVTLRCSPRSGDLSVYWYQQSLDQGLQFLIQYYNGEERAKGNILERFSAQQFPDLHSELNLSSLELGDSALYFCASSVGDRTEAFFGQGTRLTVV.

By sample share, this clonotype is medium-sized. J is TRBJ2-5 and V is TRBV10-2, with D perhaps matching TRBD2 (6 bases). V dropped 1 base and J dropped 1 base, with 13 bases sitting between them. This CDR3 region has 16 residues. Germline CDR1 reads WSHSY; CDR2 reads SAAADI. In nucleotides, the CDR3 is TGCGCCAGCAGTGAGTGGGTTTCGGGACTCCAAGAGACCCAGTACTTC. Protein: CASSEWVSGLQETQYF.

This clonotype occurred many times. V usage is TRBV28 and J usage is TRBJ2-5; TRBD2 matches at 10 bases. This CDR3 region has 14 residues. The germline CDR1 and CDR2 sequences are MDHEN and SYDVKM. J lost 1 base, V lost 6 bases, and 2 bases had no gene match. The CDR3 here is CASSGTSVQETQYF. The CDR3, as DNA: TGTGCCAGCAGCGGGACTAGCGTCCAAGAGACCCAGTACTTC.

This chain uses TRBV30 with TRBJ1-3; the D is unclear. CDR1 and CDR2 (germline): GTSNPN, SVGIG (reference sequence). Trimming left V 0 bases short and J 2 bases short, with 5 bases between. The length of the CDR3 is 13 residues. The CDR3: CAWSVTAGNTIYF. DNA of the CDR3: TGTGCCTGGAGTGTAACTGCTGGAAACACCATATATTTT.

The sample holds many counts of this clonotype. The chain links TRBV6-5 to TRBJ2-2; no reliable D call. This CDR3 region has 17 residues. The germline V and J ends were trimmed by 2 bases and 0 bases, with 13 bases remaining between them. Germline lookup yields CDR1 MNHEY and CDR2 SVGAGI. In nucleotides, the CDR3 is TGTGCCAGCAGTTACGGGAACAGACAATCGAACACCGGGGAGCTGTTTTTT. This translates into CASSYGNRQSNTGELFF.

The chain has TRBV9 and TRBJ2-7; unclear D gene. Germline CDR1 SGDLS, CDR2 YYNGEE. With 3 bases removed from V and 6 bases from J, the gap between germline ends came to 13 bases. The CDR3 is 13 residues long. CDR3 in amino acids: CASSASGALEQYF. The CDR3 DNA reads as TGTGCCAGCAGCGCGTCAGGAGCGCTCGAGCAGTACTTC.

The V gene is TRBV30, the J gene TRBJ2-7; D remains unclear. Trimming pared 1 base from V and 9 bases from J, leaving 16 bases between. This CDR3 has 13 amino acids. Germline loops: CDR1 GTSNPN, CDR2 SVGIG (reference sequence). CDR3 coding DNA: TGTGCCTGGAGTGCCACCGGTCCCATAGGGCAGTACTTC. The encoded protein is CAWSATGPIGQYF. Full variable domain (missing parts from reference TRBV30 and TRBJ2-7): SQTIHQWPATLVQPVGSPLSLECTVEGTSNPNLYWYRQAAGRGLQLLFYSVGIGQISSEVPQNLSASRPQDRQFILSSKKLLLSDSGFYLCAWSATGPIGQYFGPGTRLTVT.

Only a few counts were recorded for this clonotype. The chain is built from TRBV20-1 and TRBJ2-7, with TRBD2 matching 13 bases. The germline CDR1 and CDR2 sequences are DFQATT and SNEGSKA (reference sequence). V dropped 6 bases and J dropped 0; count of bases not matched to a gene: 5. This CDR3 is 15 amino acids long. The DNA of the CDR3 is TGCAGTGCAGGGACTAGCGGGAAGACCTCCTACGAGCAGTACTTC. Its translation: CSAGTSGKTSYEQYF.

This clonotype was picked up a small number of times. The chain links TRBV7-2 to TRBJ1-4; D is unclear. The germline V gene has CDR1 SGHTA and CDR2 FQGNSA. This CDR3 is 16 amino acids long. Trimming removed 6 bases from V and 0 bases from J, with 14 bases in between. The CDR3 region has the DNA TGTGCCAGCAGTAAAGATCGGGGAGCAACTAATGAAAAACTGTTTTTT. Translated, it gives CASSKDRGATNEKLFF.

The chain links TRBV28 to TRBJ2-7; TRBD2 matches 10 bases. CDR1 and CDR2 from the germline V gene are MDHEN and SYDVKM. With 4 bases clipped from V and 0 bases from J, the junction kept 15 bases outside the gene matches. The CDR3 runs to 19 residues. The CDR3 DNA is TGTGCCAGCAGTTCCCTTTTTAGCGGGAGGCCTTTCAGCTCCTACGAGCAGTACTTC. Translation: CASSSLFSGRPFSSYEQYF.

In the case of this clonotype: Mismatch with germline at one junction end may stem from a read error. This chain joins TRBV3-1 and TRBJ2-2, with 8 nucleotides matching TRBD2. This CDR3 is built from 15 residues. The germline V gene encodes CDR1 LGHDT and CDR2 YNNKEL (reference sequence). DNA for the CDR3: TGTGCCAGCAGCCGCCGACTAGCGAACACCGGGGAGCTGCTTTTT. The encoded protein is CASSRRLANTGELLF. The full variable domain, its missing parts supplied by reference TRBV3-1 and TRBJ2-2, is DTAVSQTPKYLVTQMGNDKSIKCEQNLGHDTMYWYKQDSKKFLKIMFSYNNKELIINETVPNRFSPKSPDKAHLNLHINSLELGDSAVYFCASSRRLANTGELLFGEGSRLTVL.

In the case of this clonotype: A much larger clone differs by one base, so this may be a read error. As the CDR3 is not closed by the conserved phenylalanine or tryptophan, this likely results from a read error. The genes are TRBV12-3 or TRBV12-4 and TRBJ1-2; TRBD1 matches at 8 bases. Trimming at V came to 6 bases and at J to 8 bases, leaving 11 bases not matched to a gene. The CDR3 runs to 14 residues. CDR3 sequence: CASRDSGGERGYTL. Written as DNA, the CDR3 is TGTGCCAGCAGAGATTCAGGGGGCGAGCGAGGCTACACCCTC.

This clonotype was seen at least ten times. This chain uses TRBV30 with TRBJ2-2; D unclear. The CDR3 is made up of 13 amino acids. Looked up from germline, CDR1 is GTSNPN and CDR2 is SVGIG (reference sequence). Between the trimmed V and J ends, which lost 1 base and 6 bases, there was a span of 9 bases. The CDR3 coding sequence is TGTGCCTGGAGTGGGACCGGGTCCGGGGAGCTGTTTTTT. Translating gives CAWSGTGSGELFF. The variable domain in full, completed from reference TRBV30 and TRBJ2-2, reads SQTIHQWPATLVQPVGSPLSLECTVEGTSNPNLYWYRQAAGRGLQLLFYSVGIGQISSEVPQNLSASRPQDRQFILSSKKLLLSDSGFYLCAWSGTGSGELFFGEGSRLTVL.

V is TRBV7-2 and J is TRBJ1-3, with TRBD1 identical over 9 bases. This CDR3 is 14 amino acids long. CDR1 is SGHTA, CDR2 FQGNSA, per germline. The V segment lost 7 bases and the J segment 9 bases; nucleotides outside the gene matches: 10. The CDR3 bases are TGTGCCAGCACCGGGACAGGGAGCGTCGGCACCATATATTTT. Translating it yields CASTGTGSVGTIYF.